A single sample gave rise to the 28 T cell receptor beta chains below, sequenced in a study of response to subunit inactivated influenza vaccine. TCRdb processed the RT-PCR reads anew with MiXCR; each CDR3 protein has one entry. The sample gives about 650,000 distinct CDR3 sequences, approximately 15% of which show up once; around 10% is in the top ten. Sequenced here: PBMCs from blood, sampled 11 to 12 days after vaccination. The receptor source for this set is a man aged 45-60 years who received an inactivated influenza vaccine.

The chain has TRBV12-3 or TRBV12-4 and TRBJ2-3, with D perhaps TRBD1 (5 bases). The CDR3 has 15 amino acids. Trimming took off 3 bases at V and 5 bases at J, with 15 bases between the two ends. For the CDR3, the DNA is TGTGCCAGCAGTTTGGGTGACAGTCCATTAGATACGCAGTATTTT. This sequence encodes CASSLGDSPLDTQYF.

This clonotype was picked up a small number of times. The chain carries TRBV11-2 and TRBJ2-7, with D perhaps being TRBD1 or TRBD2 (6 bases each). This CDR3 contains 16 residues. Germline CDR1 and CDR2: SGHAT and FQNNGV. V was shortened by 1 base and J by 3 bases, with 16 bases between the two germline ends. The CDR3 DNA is TGTGCCAGCAGCTTAGGCGGGACATGGGGGGACTACGAGCAGTACTTC. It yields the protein CASSLGGTWGDYEQYF.

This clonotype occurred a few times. The CDR3 protein is CASSSSPGGTTEAFF. The CDR3 region has the DNA TGTGCCAGCAGTTCATCCCCGGGGGGTACCACTGAAGCTTTCTTT. The J gene is TRBJ1-1, the V gene TRBV12-3 or TRBV12-4, with TRBD1 as a possible D gene (5 bases). The CDR3 runs 15 residues. V was pared by 4 bases and J by 4 bases, with 16 bases between.

DNA of the CDR3: TGTGCCAGCAGCCCGAGTATTCCGGGAGATTACAATGAGCAGTTCTTC. Protein: CASSPSIPGDYNEQFF. The gene calls are TRBV7-8 and TRBJ2-1; the D gene is possibly TRBD2 (6 bases). This CDR3 has 16 residues. V lost 5 bases and J 4 bases, leaving 18 bases between the germline ends. The germline V gene encodes CDR1 SGHVS and CDR2 FQNEAQ.

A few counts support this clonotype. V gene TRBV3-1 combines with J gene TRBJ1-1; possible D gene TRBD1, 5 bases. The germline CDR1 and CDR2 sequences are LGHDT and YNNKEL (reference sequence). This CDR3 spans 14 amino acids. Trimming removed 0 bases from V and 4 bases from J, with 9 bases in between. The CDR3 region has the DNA TGTGCCAGCAGCCAAGATCGGGGCAGCACTGAAGCTTTCTTT. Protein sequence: CASSQDRGSTEAFF.

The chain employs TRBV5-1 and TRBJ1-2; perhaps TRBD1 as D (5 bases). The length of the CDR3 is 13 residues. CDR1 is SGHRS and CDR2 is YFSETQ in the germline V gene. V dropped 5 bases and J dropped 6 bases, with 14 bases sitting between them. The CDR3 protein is CASRGAPRDGYTF. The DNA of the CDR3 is TGCGCCAGCAGGGGTGCCCCCAGGGATGGCTACACCTTC.

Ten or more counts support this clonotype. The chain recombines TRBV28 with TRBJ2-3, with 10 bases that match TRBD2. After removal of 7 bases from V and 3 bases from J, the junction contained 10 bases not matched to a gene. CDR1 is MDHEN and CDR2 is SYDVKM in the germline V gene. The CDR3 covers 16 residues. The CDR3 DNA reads TGTGCCAGCAAAAATTTAGCGGGAGGTGGGACAGATACGCAGTATTTT. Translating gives CASKNLAGGGTDTQYF.

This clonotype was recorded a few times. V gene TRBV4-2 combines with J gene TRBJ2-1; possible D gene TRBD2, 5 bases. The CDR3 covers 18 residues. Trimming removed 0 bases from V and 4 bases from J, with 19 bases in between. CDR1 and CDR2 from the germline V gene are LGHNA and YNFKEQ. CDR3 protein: CASSQETKLRLSYNEQFF. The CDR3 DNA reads TGTGCCAGCAGCCAAGAGACTAAATTGCGTTTATCATACAATGAGCAGTTCTTC.

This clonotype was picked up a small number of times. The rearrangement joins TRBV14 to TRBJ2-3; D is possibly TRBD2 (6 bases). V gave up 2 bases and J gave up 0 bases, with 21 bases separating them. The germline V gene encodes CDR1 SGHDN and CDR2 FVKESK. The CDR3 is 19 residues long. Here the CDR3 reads CASSQYSLDLRDSTDTQYF. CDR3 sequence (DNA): TGTGCCAGCAGCCAATACTCGCTTGACTTGCGGGACAGCACAGATACGCAGTATTTT.

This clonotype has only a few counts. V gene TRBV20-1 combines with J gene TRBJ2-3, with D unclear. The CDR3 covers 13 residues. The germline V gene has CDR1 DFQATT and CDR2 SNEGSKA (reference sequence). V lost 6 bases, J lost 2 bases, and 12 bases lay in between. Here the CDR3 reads CSASIYSTDTQYF. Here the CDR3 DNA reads TGCAGTGCCAGTATCTACTCCACAGATACGCAGTATTTT.

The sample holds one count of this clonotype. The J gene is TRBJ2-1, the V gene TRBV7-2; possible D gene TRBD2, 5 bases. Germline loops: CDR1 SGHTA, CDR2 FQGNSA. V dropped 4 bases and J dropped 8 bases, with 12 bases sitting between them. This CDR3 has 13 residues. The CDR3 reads CASSSRISDEQFF. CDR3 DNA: TGTGCCAGCAGCTCCAGAATTAGCGATGAGCAGTTCTTC.

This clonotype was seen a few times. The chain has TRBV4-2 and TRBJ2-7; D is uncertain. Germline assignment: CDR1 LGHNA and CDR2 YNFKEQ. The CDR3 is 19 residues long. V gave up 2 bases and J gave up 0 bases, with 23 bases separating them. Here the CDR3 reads CASSQKFLVSRSGSYEQYF. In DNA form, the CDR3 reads TGTGCCAGCAGCCAAAAGTTTCTGGTCTCGCGTTCTGGCTCCTACGAGCAGTACTTC.

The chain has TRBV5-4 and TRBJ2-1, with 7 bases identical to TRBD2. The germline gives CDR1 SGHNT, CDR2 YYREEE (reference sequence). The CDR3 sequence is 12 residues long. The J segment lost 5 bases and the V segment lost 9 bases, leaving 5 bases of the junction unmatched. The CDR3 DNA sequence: TGTGCCACCCTAGCGGTTAACAATGAGCAGTTCTTC. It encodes CATLAVNNEQFF.

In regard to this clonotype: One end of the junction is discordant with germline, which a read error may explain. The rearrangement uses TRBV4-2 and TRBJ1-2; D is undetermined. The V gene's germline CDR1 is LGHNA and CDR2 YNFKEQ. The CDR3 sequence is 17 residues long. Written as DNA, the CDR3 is TGTGCCATCAGCCCTGGGCTCCTCCGATCTTCTGGGGATGGCTACACCTTC. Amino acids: CAISPGLLRSSGDGYTF.

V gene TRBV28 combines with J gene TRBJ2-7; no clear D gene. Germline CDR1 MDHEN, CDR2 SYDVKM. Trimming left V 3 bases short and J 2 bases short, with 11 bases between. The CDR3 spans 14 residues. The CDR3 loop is CASSFDLGTYEQYF. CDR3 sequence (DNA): TGTGCCAGCAGTTTTGATCTGGGCACCTACGAGCAGTACTTC.

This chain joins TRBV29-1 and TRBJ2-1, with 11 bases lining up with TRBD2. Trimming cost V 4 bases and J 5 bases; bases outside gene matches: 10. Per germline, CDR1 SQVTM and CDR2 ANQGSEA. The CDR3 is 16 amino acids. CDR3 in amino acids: CSVGASGRTWNNEQFF. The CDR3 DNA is TGCAGCGTTGGCGCTAGCGGGAGGACTTGGAACAATGAGCAGTTCTTC.

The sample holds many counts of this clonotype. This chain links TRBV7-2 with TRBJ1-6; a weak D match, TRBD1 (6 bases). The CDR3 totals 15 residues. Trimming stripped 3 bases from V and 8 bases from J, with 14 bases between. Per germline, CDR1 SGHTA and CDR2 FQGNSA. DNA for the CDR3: TGTGCCAGCAGCTTCAGACGGACAGCGGATTCACCCCTCCACTTT. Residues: CASSFRRTADSPLHF. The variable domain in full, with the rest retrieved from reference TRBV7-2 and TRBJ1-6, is GAGVSQSPSNKVTEKGKDVELRCDPISGHTALYWYRQSLGQGLEFLIYFQGNSAPDKSGLPSDRFSAERTGGSVSTLTIQRTQQEDSAVYLCASSFRRTADSPLHFGNGTRLTVT.

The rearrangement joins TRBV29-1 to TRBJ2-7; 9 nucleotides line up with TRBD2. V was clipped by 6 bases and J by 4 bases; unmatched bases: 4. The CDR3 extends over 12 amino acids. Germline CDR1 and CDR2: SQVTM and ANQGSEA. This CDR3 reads CSVTSGTYEQYF. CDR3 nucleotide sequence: TGCAGCGTGACTAGCGGAACGTACGAGCAGTACTTC.

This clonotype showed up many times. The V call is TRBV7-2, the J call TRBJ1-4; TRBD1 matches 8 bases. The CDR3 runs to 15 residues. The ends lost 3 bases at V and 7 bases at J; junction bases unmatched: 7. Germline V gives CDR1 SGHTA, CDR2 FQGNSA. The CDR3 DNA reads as TGTGCCAGCAGCTTCTCCGGGACAGGCGTTGAAAAACTGTTTTTT. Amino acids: CASSFSGTGVEKLFF.

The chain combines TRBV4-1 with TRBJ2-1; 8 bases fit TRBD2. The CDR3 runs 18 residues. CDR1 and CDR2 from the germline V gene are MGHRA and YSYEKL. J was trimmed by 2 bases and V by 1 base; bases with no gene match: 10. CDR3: CASSQGNGGGKTYNEQFF. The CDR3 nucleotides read TGCGCCAGCAGCCAAGGAAATGGCGGGGGGAAGACCTACAATGAGCAGTTCTTC.

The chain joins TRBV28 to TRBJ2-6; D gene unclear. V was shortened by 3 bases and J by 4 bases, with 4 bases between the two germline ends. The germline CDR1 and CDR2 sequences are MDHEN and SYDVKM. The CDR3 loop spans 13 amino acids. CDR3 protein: CASSFTGANVLTF. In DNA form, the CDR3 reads TGTGCCAGCAGTTTCACAGGGGCCAACGTCCTGACTTTC.

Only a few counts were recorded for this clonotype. The DNA of the CDR3 is TGTGCCAGCAGTTTAGGCAGGGAAGTTGACGAGCAGTACTTC. Its translation is CASSLGREVDEQYF. The rearrangement links TRBV28 to TRBJ2-7; the D gene is possibly TRBD1 (5 bases). Trimming pared 2 bases from V and 5 bases from J, leaving 13 bases between. The CDR3 is 14 amino acids. Germline V lookup: CDR1 MDHEN, CDR2 SYDVKM.

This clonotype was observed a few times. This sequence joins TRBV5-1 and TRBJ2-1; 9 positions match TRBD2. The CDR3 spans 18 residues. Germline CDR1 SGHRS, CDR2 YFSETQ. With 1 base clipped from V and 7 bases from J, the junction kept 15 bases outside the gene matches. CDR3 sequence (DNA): TGCGCCAGCAGCTTGCCTCGCGCGAGCGGGAGGTCTACTAATGAGCAGTTCTTC. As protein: CASSLPRASGRSTNEQFF.

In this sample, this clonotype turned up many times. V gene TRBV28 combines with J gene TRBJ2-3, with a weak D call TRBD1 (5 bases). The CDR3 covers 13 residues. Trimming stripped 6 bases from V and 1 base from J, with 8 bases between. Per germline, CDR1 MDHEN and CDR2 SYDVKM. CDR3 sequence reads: CASRDSRTDTQYF. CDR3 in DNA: TGTGCCAGCAGAGACAGTCGCACAGATACGCAGTATTTT.

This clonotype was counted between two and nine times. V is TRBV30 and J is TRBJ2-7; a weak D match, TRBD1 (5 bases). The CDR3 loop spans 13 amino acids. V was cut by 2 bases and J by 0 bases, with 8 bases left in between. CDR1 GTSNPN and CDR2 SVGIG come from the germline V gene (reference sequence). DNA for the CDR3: TGTGCCTGGAGTACAGGAAACTCCTACGAGCAGTACTTC. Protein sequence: CAWSTGNSYEQYF. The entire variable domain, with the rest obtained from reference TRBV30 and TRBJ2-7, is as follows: SQTIHQWPATLVQPVGSPLSLECTVEGTSNPNLYWYRQAAGRGLQLLFYSVGIGQISSEVPQNLSASRPQDRQFILSSKKLLLSDSGFYLCAWSTGNSYEQYFGPGTRLTVT.

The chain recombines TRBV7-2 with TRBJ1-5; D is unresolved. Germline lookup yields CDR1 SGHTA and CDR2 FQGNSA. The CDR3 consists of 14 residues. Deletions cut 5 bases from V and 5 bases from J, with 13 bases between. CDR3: CASSPNAVDQPQHF. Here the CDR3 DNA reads TGTGCCAGCAGCCCAAATGCAGTTGATCAGCCCCAGCATTTT. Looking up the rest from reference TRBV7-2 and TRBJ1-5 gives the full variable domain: GAGVSQSPSNKVTEKGKDVELRCDPISGHTALYWYRQSLGQGLEFLIYFQGNSAPDKSGLPSDRFSAERTGGSVSTLTIQRTQQEDSAVYLCASSPNAVDQPQHFGDGTRLSIL.

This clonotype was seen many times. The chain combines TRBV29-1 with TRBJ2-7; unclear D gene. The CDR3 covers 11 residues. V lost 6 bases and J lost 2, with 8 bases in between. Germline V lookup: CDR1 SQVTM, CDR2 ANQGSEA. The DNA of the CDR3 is TGCAGCGTCGTCATCCCCTACGAGCAGTACTTC. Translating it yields CSVVIPYEQYF.

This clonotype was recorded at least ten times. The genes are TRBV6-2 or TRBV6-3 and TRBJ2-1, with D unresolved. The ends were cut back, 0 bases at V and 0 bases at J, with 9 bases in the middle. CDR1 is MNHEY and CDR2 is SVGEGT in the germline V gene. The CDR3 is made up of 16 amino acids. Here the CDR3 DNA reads TGTGCCAGCAGTTACTCGTCTGACGGCTCCTACAATGAGCAGTTCTTC. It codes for CASSYSSDGSYNEQFF.